The rows below give T cell receptor beta chains drawn from one sample of a study of T-cell reconstitution after alpha-beta-depleted transplantation in children. MiXCR was run by TCRdb on the PCR reads, yielding one entry per CDR3 protein. Among some 350,000 distinct CDR3 sequences listed, 10% were seen once. Specimen: PBMCs from the stem cell graft donor, collected from the stem cell graft. These receptors originate from a human donor who donated a stem cell graft to a child with acute lymphoblastic leukemia. Each CDR3 is given with its conserved first and last residue. A D gene is named only where the DNA matches it firmly. The size of a clone is reported for some rows only, either as once, few or many, or as a class for expanded clones.

j_gene: TRBJ2-1
len: 11
d_gene: NA
abundance: NA
v_gene: TRBV30
CDR3nt: TGTGCCTGCAAACTAGCTAATGAGCAGTTCTTC
CDR3aa: CACKLANEQFF

j_gene: TRBJ2-2
len: 17
d_gene: NA
abundance: NA
v_gene: TRBV4-2
CDR3nt: TGTGCCAGCAGCCAAGACCCTCGGCGGGCTAACACCGGGGAGCTGTTTTTT
CDR3aa: CASSQDPRRANTGELFF

j_gene: TRBJ2-1
len: 16
d_gene: TRBD2
abundance: few
v_gene: TRBV7-2
CDR3nt: TGTGCCAGCAGTTCCTCCGGGACTAGTCCTTACAATGAGCAGTTCTTC
CDR3aa: CASSSSGTSPYNEQFF

j_gene: TRBJ2-7
len: 16
d_gene: NA
abundance: many
v_gene: TRBV4-1
CDR3nt: TGCGCCAGCAGCAAAGGGGTCGGAGGCCTCACCTACGAGCAGTACTTC
CDR3aa: CASSKGVGGLTYEQYF

j_gene: TRBJ2-5
len: 17
d_gene: NA
abundance: few
v_gene: TRBV7-2
CDR3nt: TGTGCCAGCAGCAAAACCCTCCGGGCCGGGAGCATCGGGACCCAGTACTTC
CDR3aa: CASSKTLRAGSIGTQYF

j_gene: TRBJ2-1
len: 16
d_gene: TRBD2
abundance: few
v_gene: TRBV4-2
CDR3nt: TGTGCCAGCAGCCAAGATGGGGGACTAGCCTACAATGAGCAGTTCTTC
CDR3aa: CASSQDGGLAYNEQFF

j_gene: TRBJ2-1
len: 20
d_gene: TRBD2
abundance: few
v_gene: TRBV12-3/TRBV12-4
CDR3nt: TGTGCCAGCGCCCCCGGTTTGAGTCCACCCAGCGGGAGCGCCCGTAGTGAGCAGTTCTTC
CDR3aa: CASAPGLSPPSGSARSEQFF

j_gene: TRBJ1-1
len: 14
d_gene: TRBD1
abundance: few
v_gene: TRBV7-9
CDR3nt: TGTGCCAGCAGACACACCGGGGGGGACAGGCGCACTTTCTTT
CDR3aa: CASRHTGGDRRTFF

j_gene: TRBJ2-1
len: 13
d_gene: NA
abundance: NA
v_gene: TRBV5-1
CDR3nt: TGCGCCAGCAGCTCAAATCTAGGAAATGAGCAGTTCTTC
CDR3aa: CASSSNLGNEQFF

j_gene: TRBJ2-7
len: 12
d_gene: NA
abundance: few
v_gene: TRBV12-3/TRBV12-4
CDR3nt: TGTGCCAGCGGGCCATCGGGCTACGAGCAGTACTTC
CDR3aa: CASGPSGYEQYF

j_gene: TRBJ2-1
len: 15
d_gene: TRBD2
abundance: few
v_gene: TRBV28
CDR3nt: TGTGCCAGCAGTTATGGGACTAGCGGGAGTAGTGAGCAGTTCTTC
CDR3aa: CASSYGTSGSSEQFF

j_gene: TRBJ2-3
len: 15
d_gene: TRBD2
abundance: few
v_gene: TRBV6-1
CDR3nt: TGTGCCAGCAGCAAGGGACTACAGGTCACAGATACGCAGTATTTT
CDR3aa: CASSKGLQVTDTQYF

j_gene: TRBJ1-1
len: 14
d_gene: NA
abundance: few
v_gene: TRBV7-6
CDR3nt: TGTGCCAGCAGCTCTTCCACAGAAAACACTGAAGCTTTCTTT
CDR3aa: CASSSSTENTEAFF

j_gene: TRBJ2-2
len: 15
d_gene: TRBD2
abundance: many
v_gene: TRBV10-3
CDR3nt: TGTGCCATCCTTGAGGCTAGCGGGAACACCGGGGAGCTGTTTTTT
CDR3aa: CAILEASGNTGELFF

j_gene: TRBJ2-7
len: 14
d_gene: TRBD2
abundance: NA
v_gene: TRBV7-9
CDR3nt: TGTGCCAGCAGCTTGACGGGACTAGGCCACGAGCAGTACTTC
CDR3aa: CASSLTGLGHEQYF

j_gene: TRBJ2-7
len: 14
d_gene: NA
abundance: few
v_gene: TRBV15
CDR3nt: TGTGCCACCAGCAGAGAACAGGGAGTCTACGAGCAGTACTTC
CDR3aa: CATSREQGVYEQYF

j_gene: TRBJ2-2
len: 14
d_gene: NA
abundance: NA
v_gene: TRBV12-3/TRBV12-4
CDR3nt: TGTGCCAGCAGTTTGGGTTCGGAAACCGGGGAGCTGTTTTTT
CDR3aa: CASSLGSETGELFF

j_gene: TRBJ1-1
len: 13
d_gene: NA
abundance: NA
v_gene: TRBV5-1
CDR3nt: TGCGCCAGCAGCTTTTACGACAGGACTGAAGCTTTCTTT
CDR3aa: CASSFYDRTEAFF

j_gene: TRBJ2-7
len: 14
d_gene: TRBD2
abundance: few
v_gene: TRBV10-3
CDR3nt: TGTGCCATCAGTGAGAGCGGGAAGTCCTACGAGCAGTACTTC
CDR3aa: CAISESGKSYEQYF

j_gene: TRBJ1-5
len: 15
d_gene: NA
abundance: NA
v_gene: TRBV20-1
CDR3nt: TGCAGTGCTAGAGACCCGCGGGGGAGCAATCAGCCCCAGCATTTT
CDR3aa: CSARDPRGSNQPQHF

j_gene: TRBJ2-1
len: 19
d_gene: TRBD2
abundance: NA
v_gene: TRBV6-2/TRBV6-3
CDR3nt: TGTGCCAGCAGCCCCGGTTGGGGTACTAGCGGGCTCAGACACAATGAGCAGTTCTTC
CDR3aa: CASSPGWGTSGLRHNEQFF

j_gene: TRBJ1-1
len: 13
d_gene: NA
abundance: many
v_gene: TRBV24-1
CDR3nt: TGTGCCACCAGTTATCGTTCGGACACTGAAGCTTTCTTT
CDR3aa: CATSYRSDTEAFF

j_gene: TRBJ2-1
len: 14
d_gene: TRBD1
abundance: few
v_gene: TRBV28
CDR3nt: TGTGCCAGCAGTAGGGACAGGTCCTACAATGAGCAGTTCTTC
CDR3aa: CASSRDRSYNEQFF

j_gene: TRBJ2-3
len: 19
d_gene: NA
abundance: NA
v_gene: TRBV19
CDR3nt: TGTGCCAGTAGTATGAATTCCCCACGACTATCGGGTCGGACAGATACGCAGTATTTT
CDR3aa: CASSMNSPRLSGRTDTQYF

j_gene: TRBJ2-5
len: 15
d_gene: TRBD1
abundance: many
v_gene: TRBV9
CDR3nt: TGTGCCAGCAGCGTGGACAGGGATCTACAAGAGACCCAGTACTTC
CDR3aa: CASSVDRDLQETQYF

j_gene: TRBJ2-2
len: 14
d_gene: NA
abundance: few
v_gene: TRBV5-4
CDR3nt: TGTGCCAGCAGCTTTCGGGGCCCTGGCGGGGAGCTGTTTTTT
CDR3aa: CASSFRGPGGELFF

j_gene: TRBJ2-7
len: 14
d_gene: TRBD1
abundance: NA
v_gene: TRBV29-1
CDR3nt: TGCAGCGTTCGCCCCGGGACAGACCCCTACGAGCAGTACTTC
CDR3aa: CSVRPGTDPYEQYF

j_gene: TRBJ2-3
len: 15
d_gene: NA
abundance: NA
v_gene: TRBV4-1
CDR3nt: TGCGCCAGCAGCCAAACAGGGATGCACGGGGATACGCAGTATTTT
CDR3aa: CASSQTGMHGDTQYF

j_gene: TRBJ2-1
len: 14
d_gene: TRBD2
abundance: few
v_gene: TRBV12-3/TRBV12-4
CDR3nt: TGTGCCAGCAGTTTAGGGACTAGCGGGACGGAGCAGTTCTTC
CDR3aa: CASSLGTSGTEQFF

j_gene: TRBJ2-7
len: 13
d_gene: NA
abundance: NA
v_gene: TRBV27
CDR3nt: TGTGCCACCAGTTTGAACAGGGCCTACGAGCAGTACTTT
CDR3aa: CATSLNRAYEQYF

j_gene: TRBJ1-1
len: 15
d_gene: NA
abundance: NA
v_gene: TRBV5-6
CDR3nt: TGTGCCAGCAGCCCGGCCGGGGGGGTGGACACTGAAGCTTTCTTT
CDR3aa: CASSPAGGVDTEAFF

j_gene: TRBJ2-1
len: 15
d_gene: NA
abundance: few
v_gene: TRBV20-1
CDR3nt: TGCAGTGCTAGAGTGACAGGACCATCCTACAATGAGCAGTTCTTC
CDR3aa: CSARVTGPSYNEQFF

j_gene: TRBJ2-7
len: 14
d_gene: NA
abundance: many
v_gene: TRBV18
CDR3nt: TGTGCCAGCTCACCAGGGACGGGACCCTACGAGCAGTACTTC
CDR3aa: CASSPGTGPYEQYF

j_gene: TRBJ1-2
len: 13
d_gene: TRBD1
abundance: NA
v_gene: TRBV12-3/TRBV12-4
CDR3nt: TGTGCCAGCAGTTTTCAGGGGGGCTATGGCTACACCTTC
CDR3aa: CASSFQGGYGYTF

j_gene: TRBJ2-1
len: 14
d_gene: TRBD2
abundance: few
v_gene: TRBV28
CDR3nt: TGTGCCTCAAAGCTAGCGGTCTCCTACAATGAGCAGTTCTTC
CDR3aa: CASKLAVSYNEQFF

j_gene: TRBJ2-3
len: 11
d_gene: NA
abundance: many
v_gene: TRBV29-1
CDR3nt: TGCACCTCGAGGGGCACAGATACGCAGTATTTT
CDR3aa: CTSRGTDTQYF

j_gene: TRBJ2-7
len: 15
d_gene: NA
abundance: few
v_gene: TRBV20-1
CDR3nt: TGCAGTGCTAGACCTGAGGGGGGTAACTCCTACGAGCAGTACTTC
CDR3aa: CSARPEGGNSYEQYF

j_gene: TRBJ1-2
len: 15
d_gene: TRBD1
abundance: few
v_gene: TRBV19
CDR3nt: TGTGCCAGTAGCGACCGGGACAGGGTTTCATATGGCTACACCTTC
CDR3aa: CASSDRDRVSYGYTF

j_gene: TRBJ2-1
len: 17
d_gene: NA
abundance: few
v_gene: TRBV9
CDR3nt: TGTGCCAGCAGCGTAGCCAGGGGTCCGAGCTCCTACAATGAGCAGTTCTTC
CDR3aa: CASSVARGPSSYNEQFF

j_gene: TRBJ2-7
len: 15
d_gene: NA
abundance: many
v_gene: TRBV15
CDR3nt: TGTGCCACCAGCATGGGACGGTCGAGCTCCTACGAGCAGTACTTC
CDR3aa: CATSMGRSSSYEQYF

j_gene: TRBJ2-7
len: 13
d_gene: NA
abundance: many
v_gene: TRBV5-1
CDR3nt: TGCGCCAGCAGCTTGACTCAAGCTTACGAGCAGTACTTC
CDR3aa: CASSLTQAYEQYF

j_gene: TRBJ1-2
len: 14
d_gene: NA
abundance: many
v_gene: TRBV9
CDR3nt: TGTGCCAGCAGCCCCCGGGGTAGGGAACGGGGCTACACCTTC
CDR3aa: CASSPRGRERGYTF

j_gene: TRBJ1-5
len: 15
d_gene: NA
abundance: NA
v_gene: TRBV20-1
CDR3nt: TGCAGTGCTAGTAGGGGAAATTCTCGAAATCAGCCCCAGCATTTT
CDR3aa: CSASRGNSRNQPQHF

j_gene: TRBJ2-7
len: 16
d_gene: TRBD1
abundance: many
v_gene: TRBV27
CDR3nt: TGTGCCAGCAGTCACCCGGGACAGGGGGCCCGGAACGAGCAGTACTTC
CDR3aa: CASSHPGQGARNEQYF

j_gene: TRBJ1-1
len: 14
d_gene: NA
abundance: NA
v_gene: TRBV5-1
CDR3nt: TGCGCCAGCAGCCAAGGGACTGGGAACACTGAAGCTTTCTTT
CDR3aa: CASSQGTGNTEAFF

j_gene: TRBJ2-7
len: 16
d_gene: NA
abundance: NA
v_gene: TRBV2
CDR3nt: TGTGCCACCAGCACCCTGCGGGGAATAGACTCCTACGAGCAGTACTTC
CDR3aa: CATSTLRGIDSYEQYF

j_gene: TRBJ2-3
len: 16
d_gene: TRBD2
abundance: few
v_gene: TRBV24-1
CDR3nt: TGTGCCACCAGTGATTTACTAGCGGCTGGCACAGATACGCAGTATTTT
CDR3aa: CATSDLLAAGTDTQYF

j_gene: TRBJ2-7
len: 18
d_gene: TRBD2
abundance: NA
v_gene: TRBV4-3
CDR3nt: TGCGCCAGCAGCCAAGGACGCCAGACTAGCGGCCTTAGGTACGAGCAGTACTTC
CDR3aa: CASSQGRQTSGLRYEQYF

j_gene: TRBJ2-5
len: 17
d_gene: TRBD2
abundance: many
v_gene: TRBV12-3/TRBV12-4
CDR3nt: TGTGCCAGCAGCTCACGGCTACTAGCGGATAATAAAGAGACCCAGTACTTC
CDR3aa: CASSSRLLADNKETQYF

j_gene: TRBJ2-5
len: 17
d_gene: TRBD2
abundance: NA
v_gene: TRBV11-2
CDR3nt: TGTGCCAGCAGCTTAGGGAGAGCGGGACCGGTCCAAGAGACCCAGTACTTC
CDR3aa: CASSLGRAGPVQETQYF

j_gene: TRBJ2-7
len: 16
d_gene: NA
abundance: NA
v_gene: TRBV7-9
CDR3nt: TGTGCCAGCAGCGACCCCTATAGCGGTTCTTCCTACGAGCAGTACTTC
CDR3aa: CASSDPYSGSSYEQYF

j_gene: TRBJ2-3
len: 11
d_gene: NA
abundance: many
v_gene: TRBV6-5
CDR3nt: TGTGCCACCGGTTTGGGAGATACGCAGTATTTT
CDR3aa: CATGLGDTQYF

j_gene: TRBJ2-3
len: 14
d_gene: TRBD2
abundance: NA
v_gene: TRBV20-1
CDR3nt: TGCAGTGCCCAGAGCGGGGTAGGAGCAGATACGCAGTATTTT
CDR3aa: CSAQSGVGADTQYF

j_gene: TRBJ2-5
len: 13
d_gene: NA
abundance: NA
v_gene: TRBV12-3/TRBV12-4
CDR3nt: TGTGCCAGCACCACCAACAGGGTGGAGACCCAGTACTTC
CDR3aa: CASTTNRVETQYF

j_gene: TRBJ2-1
len: 14
d_gene: NA
abundance: NA
v_gene: TRBV6-1
CDR3nt: TGTGCCAGCAGCAGGGGACTCTCCTACAATGAGCAGTTCTTC
CDR3aa: CASSRGLSYNEQFF

j_gene: TRBJ1-2
len: 17
d_gene: TRBD1
abundance: many
v_gene: TRBV4-1
CDR3nt: TGCGCCAGCAGCCAAGGGGACACAGGGGATCAGGACTATGGCTACACCTTC
CDR3aa: CASSQGDTGDQDYGYTF

j_gene: TRBJ2-5
len: 15
d_gene: TRBD1
abundance: NA
v_gene: TRBV6-1
CDR3nt: TGTGCCAGCAGCGCAACGACAGGGAACCAAGAGACCCAGTACTTC
CDR3aa: CASSATTGNQETQYF

j_gene: TRBJ1-1
len: 15
d_gene: NA
abundance: many
v_gene: TRBV28
CDR3nt: TGTGCCAGCAACCCCTCGGGGCAGGGGAACACTGAAGCTTTCTTT
CDR3aa: CASNPSGQGNTEAFF

j_gene: TRBJ1-1
len: 15
d_gene: NA
abundance: NA
v_gene: TRBV7-2
CDR3nt: TGTGCCAGCAGCTTAATGGTGCAGGTGGGGACTGAAGCTTTCTTT
CDR3aa: CASSLMVQVGTEAFF

j_gene: TRBJ2-1
len: 21
d_gene: TRBD2
abundance: few
v_gene: TRBV5-1
CDR3nt: TGCGCCAGCAGCCTGGGACAGCCGGGACTAGCGTGGGGGAGAACTACAAATGAGCAGTTCTTC
CDR3aa: CASSLGQPGLAWGRTTNEQFF